The 20 T cell receptor beta chains reported below all come from one sample, sequenced in a study of kidney transplant recipient with SARS-CoV-2 infection (dated by TCRdb to the early 2020s). The time point label corresponds to: pre-pandemic baseline sample and day 111 after first positive SARS-CoV-2 test. Sequencing took place on an Illumina MiSeq. TCRdb ran its own pipeline on the public reads, namely fastp trimming at Q25 and MiXCR clone calling, and kept in-frame beta chains. Rows matching on CDR3 protein sequence are summarized as one entry with the most common DNA and genes. In this sample the table shows 200,000 to 300,000 distinct CDR3 sequences, about 30% of which occur a single time. About 7% of the sample is in the top ten clones. Specimen: a blood sample, collected at baseline and on day 111 from a kidney transplant recipient. The source is a male patient aged 25-45 years who had COVID-19 and was a kidney transplant recipient. Donor T cells from the graft may be present among the T cells after a transplant.

The table lists this clonotype with many counts. The chain joins TRBV8-2 to TRBJ2-6; the D call of TRBD2 is as the table states it, not checked on the DNA. TRBV8-2 is assigned pseudogene status. This CDR3 is built from 17 residues. In DNA, the CDR3 is TGTGGCACAGTATGGAGGATAACACAAAGTCGGGCCAACGTCCTGACTTTC. It is translated as CGTVWRITQSRANVLTF.

Note on this clonotype: A much larger clone sits a single nucleotide away, making a read error possible. This sequence joins TRBV5-5 and TRBJ1-2; D gene uncertain. CDR3 length: 16 amino acids. CDR1 is SGHKS, CDR2 YYEKEE, per germline (reference sequence). Trimming stripped 10 bases from V and 4 bases from J, with 26 bases between. CDR3 nucleotide sequence: TGTGCCGGCTGCGTGGATGTCTCGCGAAAGACCTATGGCTACACCTTC. The encoded protein is CAGCVDVSRKTYGYTF. The whole variable domain, filled in from reference TRBV5-5 and TRBJ1-2, reads DAGVTQSPTHLIKTRGQQVTLRCSPISGHKSVSWYQQVLGQGPQFIFQYYEKEERGRGNFPDRFSARQFPNYSSELNVNALLLGDSALYLCAGCVDVSRKTYGYTFGSGTRLTVV.

Worth noting for this clonotype: A much bigger clone sits one base away, suggesting this may be a read error. The V and J genes are TRBV6-5 and TRBJ1-1; D is possibly TRBD1 (5 bases). In germline, CDR1 is MNHEY, CDR2 SVGAGI. There are 13 residues in the CDR3. CDR3 protein: CVSSRGTGYEAFF. The CDR3 DNA follows: TGTGTCAGCAGTCGCGGGACGGGTTATGAAGCTTTCTTT.

For this clonotype: A junction boundary mismatches the germline segment, possibly from a read error. The rearrangement uses TRBV7-2 and TRBJ2-5; 10 bases align to TRBD2. The CDR3 consists of 16 residues. Germline CDR1 reads SGHTA; CDR2 reads FQGNSA. The CDR3 nucleotides are TGTGTCAGCAGCCTCGGGGGACTAGCGTTCCAAGAGACCCAGTACTTC. As protein: CVSSLGGLAFQETQYF.

This clonotype was seen repeatedly, ten times or more. The gene calls are TRBV6-6 and TRBJ2-1; 7 bases align to TRBD2. CDR3 length equals 16 residues. After removal of 1 base from V and 2 bases from J, the junction contained 5 bases not matched to a gene. Germline CDR1 is MNHNY and CDR2 is SVGAGI (reference sequence). This chain's CDR3 is CASSYYQRDPYNEQFF. The CDR3 bases are TGTGCCAGCAGTTACTACCAGCGGGACCCCTACAATGAGCAGTTCTTC.

The CDR3 loop is CASSSRDRAADTQYF. DNA for the CDR3: TGTGCCAGCAGTTCCCGGGACAGGGCGGCAGATACGCAGTATTTT. The chain joins TRBV6-6 to TRBJ2-3, with 9 bases matching TRBD1. Germline CDR1 reads MNHNY; CDR2 reads SVGAGI (reference sequence). The trim removed 4 bases at V and 4 bases at J, leaving 6 bases unmatched. This CDR3 is built from 15 residues.

Remarks on this clonotype: The limits of the CDR3 on the DNA are not certain, so only TCRdb's listed CDR3 is given. This chain connects TRBV7-5 to TRBJ1-2. TRBV7-5 is noted as a pseudogene. The CDR3 contains 19 residues when both ends are counted. The CDR3 region is CISVPEISCEVGKTYGHTF.

Of note for this clonotype: A much larger clone differs by one base, so this may be a read error. V is TRBV12-3 or TRBV12-4 and J is TRBJ1-3; TRBD1 matches at 7 bases. The CDR3 is 15 amino acids. V dropped 7 bases and J dropped 6; count of bases not matched to a gene: 12. CDR3: CASTPATGITNTIYF. The CDR3 DNA reads as TGTGCCAGCACCCCCGCGACAGGGATCACAAACACCATATATTTT.

In the case of this clonotype: A much larger clone differs from this one at a single base, so this may be a read error. The chain is built from TRBV5-4 and TRBJ1-2; D call uncertain. The germline CDR1 and CDR2 sequences are SGHNT and YYREEE (reference sequence). This CDR3 has 16 amino acids. The CDR3 is CASKNDVPGKTYSYTF. In nucleotides, the CDR3 is TGTGCCAGCAAAAATGACGTACCAGGAAAGACCTATAGCTACACCTTC. Together with reference TRBV5-4 and TRBJ1-2, the CDR3 gives the full variable domain: ETGVTQSPTHLIKTRGQQVTLRCSSQSGHNTVSWYQQALGQGPQFIFQYYREEENGRGNFPPRFSGLQFPNYSSELNVNALELDDSALYLCASKNDVPGKTYSYTFGSGTRLTVV.

This clonotype was detected many times. V usage is TRBV5-5 and J usage is TRBJ2-5; TRBD1 is a possible D gene (6 bases). Trimming left V 4 bases short and J 1 base short, with 14 bases between. The CDR3 spans 15 residues. In germline, CDR1 is SGHKS, CDR2 YYEKEE (reference sequence). This CDR3 reads CASSPATGIQETQYF. The CDR3 DNA reads as TGTGCCAGCAGCCCCGCGACAGGTATCCAAGAGACCCAGTACTTC. Full variable domain (remainder filled in from reference TRBV5-5 and TRBJ2-5): DAGVTQSPTHLIKTRGQQVTLRCSPISGHKSVSWYQQVLGQGPQFIFQYYEKEERGRGNFPDRFSARQFPNYSSELNVNALLLGDSALYLCASSPATGIQETQYFGPGTRLLVL.

This clonotype was counted a single time. A much larger clone is a single base away; this may be a read error. In this CDR3 the conserved last residue, phenylalanine or tryptophan, is missing, so a read error is likely. V is TRBV24-1 and J is TRBJ2-7, with D unresolved. CDR3 size: 15 residues. Germline assignment: CDR1 KGHDR and CDR2 SFDVKD. Trimming removed 4 bases from V and 2 bases from J, with 14 bases in between. CDR3 nucleotides: TGTGCCACCAGTGACCCCCGAAGCAGACCCTACGAGCAGTACCTC. It codes for CATSDPRSRPYEQYL.

This clonotype was seen at least ten times. The J gene is TRBJ1-2, the V gene TRBV11-3; D is ambiguous. CDR1 is SGHNT, CDR2 YENEEA, per germline. Trimming left V 3 bases short and J 4 bases short, with 21 bases between. There are 17 residues in the CDR3. The CDR3 DNA reads as TGTGCCAGCAGCTTTTCAGACGATCTCGGAAAGACCTATGGCTACACCTTC. Translation gives CASSFSDDLGKTYGYTF.

This clonotype occurred many times. The chain is built from TRBV6-4 and TRBJ2-1, with 11 bases matching TRBD2. Germline values: CDR1 MRHNA, CDR2 SNTAGT. Losses at the gene ends were 0 bases for V and 6 bases for J; bases not matched to a gene: 1. This CDR3 has 15 residues. The CDR3 DNA reads TGTGCCAGCAGTGACTCTAGCGGGGGGGCCAATGAGCAGTTCTTC. Protein product: CASSDSSGGANEQFF.

This clonotype was recorded at least ten times. The CDR3 reads CASSRGLDEKLFF. CDR3 bases: TGTGCCAGCAGTCGGGGGCTGGATGAAAAACTGTTTTTT. The chain recombines TRBV2 with TRBJ1-4, with TRBD1 as a possible D gene (6 bases). Germline V gene sequence: CDR1 SNHLY, CDR2 FYNNEI. This CDR3 is built from 13 residues. V was pared by 5 bases and J by 6 bases, with 10 bases between.

This clonotype has more than one count but fewer than ten. This sequence joins TRBV11-1 and TRBJ2-1, with 8 bases identical to TRBD1. The CDR3 is made up of 15 amino acids. Unmatched junction bases numbered 0, after V lost 1 base and J lost 1 base. Germline CDR1 and CDR2: SGHAT and FQDESV (reference sequence). The CDR3 DNA is TGTGCCAGCAGCTTAGGACAGGGGTCCTACAATGAGCAGTTCTTC. It is translated as CASSLGQGSYNEQFF.

This clonotype has at least ten counts. The chain uses TRBV28 and TRBJ1-5, with 12 bases aligning to TRBD1. The germline gives CDR1 MDHEN, CDR2 SYDVKM. Trimming took 4 bases from V and 6 from J; bases not matched to a gene: 4. The length of the CDR3 is 15 residues. In DNA, the CDR3 is TGTGCCAGCAGTTCGGGACAGGGGGCAGTTCAGCCCCAGCATTTT. Translated: CASSSGQGAVQPQHF.

This clonotype showed up many times. The J gene is TRBJ2-7, the V gene TRBV3-2. TRBV3-2 is classified as a pseudogene. The CDR3 sequence is 14 residues long. The CDR3 region is CASSQDVRSYEQYF. Written as DNA, the CDR3 is TGTGCCAGCAGCCAAGACGTCAGATCCTACGAGCAGTACTTC.

The J gene is TRBJ2-2, the V gene TRBV20-1, with 9 bases identical to TRBD2. Germline V gene data show CDR1 as DFQATT and CDR2 as SNEGSKA (reference sequence). The CDR3 consists of 15 residues. Trimming took 0 bases from V and 4 from J; bases not matched to a gene: 3. CDR3 amino acids: CSARERGGVTGELFF. The DNA of the CDR3 is TGCAGTGCTAGAGAGCGGGGGGGCGTCACCGGGGAGCTGTTTTTT.

This clonotype was detected many times. J is TRBJ2-5 and V is TRBV11-3, with D maybe TRBD1 (6 bases). The CDR3 covers 13 residues. V lost 5 bases, J lost 5 bases, and 12 bases lay in between. Germline assignment: CDR1 SGHNT and CDR2 YENEEA. CDR3 loop: CASSLNRVETQYF. The CDR3 region has the DNA TGTGCCAGCAGCCTGAACAGGGTCGAGACCCAGTACTTC.

This clonotype showed up many times. The rearrangement joins TRBV28 to TRBJ2-6; D is unresolved. Germline V CDR1 and CDR2: MDHEN, SYDVKM. With 7 bases removed from V and 2 bases from J, the gap between germline ends came to 6 bases. The length of the CDR3 is 13 residues. DNA of the CDR3: TGTGCCAGCAAAGGGACTGGGGCCAACGTCCTGACTTTC. Translating it yields CASKGTGANVLTF.